Each of the 7 T cell receptor beta chains below was sequenced from the same sample in a study of blood T cell repertoires in COVID-19. The protocol was immunoSEQ multiplex PCR, while the TCRdb copy is restricted to in-frame clones and leaves out a portion. The sample shows 100,000 or so clones, 75% to 90% of them seen only once. The specimen was peripheral blood. The receptor source for this set is a human donor in a cohort sampled during active COVID-19.

This clone was picked up one time. Additional DNA sequences in this sample encode the identical CDR3. The V call is TRBV18, the J call TRBJ1-6, with 9 bases matching TRBD1. CDR3 length: 14 amino acids. V gave up 3 bases and J gave up 7 bases; unmatched junction bases: 1. Looked up from germline, CDR1 is KGHSH and CDR2 is LQKENI. The CDR3 DNA reads as TGTGCCAGCTCACCGGACAGGGGCAATTCACCCCTCCACTTT. As protein: CASSPDRGNSPLHF.

The chain couples TRBV7-2 to TRBJ1-4, with no clear D. The germline gives CDR1 SGHTA, CDR2 FQGNSA. The CDR3 contains 14 residues. Trimming shortened V by 2 bases and J by 6 bases, and 10 bases separated the two germline ends. The CDR3 spells CASSLNAGDEKLFF. The CDR3 DNA sequence: TGTGCCAGCAGCTTAAATGCCGGTGATGAAAAACTGTTTTTT.

This clone was seen once. The CDR3 DNA is TGCGCCAGCAGCTTTGGGACAGGCGCCGTTTACTATGGCTACACCTTC. This encodes CASSFGTGAVYYGYTF. The chain uses TRBV5-1 and TRBJ1-2, with 8 bases lining up with TRBD1. Trimming took 2 bases from V and 3 from J; bases not matched to a gene: 9. Germline V gene lookup returns CDR1 SGHRS and CDR2 YFSETQ. The CDR3 is 16 residues long.

The chain couples TRBV5-1 to TRBJ2-5, with a possible D match to TRBD1 (6 bases). Germline CDR1 reads SGHRS; CDR2 reads YFSETQ. The CDR3 consists of 15 residues. Trimming removed 6 bases from V and 2 bases from J, with 17 bases in between. The CDR3 bases are TGCGCCAGCACCCTGCTCGGGACAAAGCAAGAGACCCAGTACTTC. Its protein is CASTLLGTKQETQYF.

The J gene is TRBJ2-2, the V gene TRBV27; no clear D. CDR3 length: 15 residues. Germline V gene lookup returns CDR1 MNHEY and CDR2 SMNVEV (reference sequence). The germline V and J ends were trimmed by 4 bases and 4 bases, with 13 bases remaining between them. The CDR3 spells CASSSPDKSTGELFF. Here the CDR3 DNA reads TGTGCCAGCAGTTCCCCCGACAAATCCACCGGGGAGCTGTTTTTT.

V usage is TRBV5-1 and J usage is TRBJ2-2; TRBD1 matches 9 bases. Germline loops: CDR1 SGHRS, CDR2 YFSETQ. The CDR3 has 16 amino acids. V lost 4 bases and J lost 4; bases outside the gene matches: 8. The CDR3 protein is CASSPTGGVGTGELFF. CDR3 DNA: TGCGCCAGCAGCCCTACAGGGGGCGTTGGCACCGGGGAGCTGTTTTTT.

This clone has just one count. The chain is built from TRBV28 and TRBJ2-2; D call uncertain. CDR3 length: 15 amino acids. In germline, CDR1 is MDHEN, CDR2 SYDVKM. Trimming stripped 6 bases from V and 7 bases from J, with 18 bases between. This chain's CDR3 is CASSTRSPLGGELFF. The CDR3 DNA sequence: TGTGCCAGCAGCACCCGGAGTCCTTTGGGCGGGGAGCTGTTTTTT.